The 8 T cell receptor beta chains reported below all come from one sample, sequenced in a study of blood T cell repertoires in COVID-19. Sequenced by immunoSEQ multiplex PCR; TCRdb stores in-frame clones only, minus some. Here the sample spans 50,000 to 60,000 clones, 65% to 85% being singletons. Sequenced material: peripheral blood. These receptors all come from a woman older than 75 with COVID-19, enrolled during active disease.

The DNA of the CDR3 is TGTGCCAGCAGCTTATCAGCGAGTAACTATGGCTACACCTTC. It codes for CASSLSASNYGYTF. The J gene is TRBJ1-2, the V gene TRBV7-9, with D unresolved. The germline V and J ends were trimmed by 2 bases and 1 base, with 8 bases remaining between them. This CDR3 has 14 amino acids. In germline, CDR1 is SEHNR, CDR2 FQNEAQ (reference sequence).

This clone was seen a handful of times. This chain connects TRBV30 to TRBJ1-6; tentatively, D is TRBD1 (6 bases). Deletions cut 4 bases from V and 4 bases from J, with 11 bases between. The V gene's germline CDR1 is GTSNPN and CDR2 SVGIG (reference sequence). CDR3 length equals 14 residues. The chain's CDR3 is CAWKAGAYNSPLHF. Written as DNA, the CDR3 is TGTGCCTGGAAGGCGGGGGCTTATAATTCACCCCTCCACTTT.

CDR3 in DNA: TGTGCCAGCAGCCAAACCGGTTCCTACGAGCAGTACTTC. It codes for CASSQTGSYEQYF. The chain carries TRBV7-2 and TRBJ2-7; D gene uncertain. The CDR3 is made up of 13 amino acids. Germline CDR1 reads SGHTA; CDR2 reads FQGNSA. With 5 bases removed from V and 1 base from J, the gap between germline ends came to 9 bases.

The chain combines TRBV19 with TRBJ2-5, with 14 bases lining up with TRBD2. Germline CDR1 and CDR2: LNHDA and SQIVND (reference sequence). The V segment lost 7 bases and the J segment 7 bases; nucleotides outside the gene matches: 8. The CDR3 totals 15 residues. The CDR3 is CASMGTSGSRMTQYF. The CDR3 DNA is TGTGCCAGTATGGGGACTAGCGGGAGTCGGATGACCCAGTACTTC. Variable domain in full (rest from reference TRBV19 and TRBJ2-5): DGGITQSPKYLFRKEGQNVTLSCEQNLNHDAMYWYRQDPGQGLRLIYYSQIVNDFQKGDIAEGYSVSREKKESFPLTVTSAQKNPTAFYLCASMGTSGSRMTQYFGPGTRLLVL.

This chain connects TRBV7-9 to TRBJ2-3, with 7 bases lining up with TRBD1. The V and J ends lost 10 bases and 0 bases, in that order; junction bases with no gene match: 7. The CDR3 is 14 residues long. CDR1 and CDR2 (germline): SEHNR, FQNEAQ (reference sequence). The CDR3 DNA sequence: TGTGCCACCCTGGCAGGGGGTAGCACAGATACGCAGTATTTT. Translated: CATLAGGSTDTQYF.

The chain combines TRBV7-9 with TRBJ2-7; TRBD2 aligns across 11 bases. The CDR3 length is 13 residues. V was clipped by 7 bases and J by 4 bases; unmatched bases: 3. In germline, CDR1 is SEHNR, CDR2 FQNEAQ (reference sequence). The CDR3, as DNA: TGTGCCAGCAAATCTAGCGGGAGGTACGAGCAGTACTTC. Translating gives CASKSSGRYEQYF. Looking up the rest from reference TRBV7-9 and TRBJ2-7 gives the full variable domain: DTGVSQNPRHKITKRGQNVTFRCDPISEHNRLYWYRQTLGQGPEFLTYFQNEAQLEKSRLLSDRFSAERPKGSFSTLEIQRTEQGDSAMYLCASKSSGRYEQYFGPGTRLTVT.

The chain carries TRBV30 and TRBJ2-7; D gene ambiguous. Germline assignment: CDR1 GTSNPN and CDR2 SVGIG (reference sequence). The CDR3 contains 14 residues. V lost 0 bases to trimming and J lost 0 bases, with 9 bases between them. The CDR3 DNA is TGTGCCTGGAGTGTATCTAGGATCTCCTACGAGCAGTACTTC. Its protein is CAWSVSRISYEQYF.

The chain employs TRBV6-6 and TRBJ1-5; a weak D match, TRBD1 (6 bases). The CDR3 contains 13 residues. The V gene's germline CDR1 is MNHNY and CDR2 SVGAGI (reference sequence). V dropped 6 bases and J dropped 3 bases, with 9 bases sitting between them. The CDR3: CASRTGSNQPQHF. The CDR3 DNA reads TGTGCCAGCAGAACAGGGTCCAATCAGCCCCAGCATTTT.